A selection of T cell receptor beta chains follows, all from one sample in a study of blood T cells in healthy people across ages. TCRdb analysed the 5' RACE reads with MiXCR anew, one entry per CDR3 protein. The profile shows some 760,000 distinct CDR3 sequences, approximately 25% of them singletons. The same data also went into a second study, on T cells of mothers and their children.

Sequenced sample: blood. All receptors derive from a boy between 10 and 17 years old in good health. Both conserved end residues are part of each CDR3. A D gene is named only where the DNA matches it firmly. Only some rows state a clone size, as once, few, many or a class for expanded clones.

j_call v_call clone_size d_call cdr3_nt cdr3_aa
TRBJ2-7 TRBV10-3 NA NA TGTGCCATCAGTGAGTCGACTCCGGGGTTTTACCCCTACGAGCAGTACTTC CAISESTPGFYPYEQYF
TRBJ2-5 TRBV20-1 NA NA TGCAGTGCTAGCGTGGGAAATGAGACCCAGTACTTC CSASVGNETQYF
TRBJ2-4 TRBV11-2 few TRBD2 TGTGCCAGCAGCTCTATGGCCGGGACTAGCGGGAAACGGGCCAAAAACATTCAGTACTTC CASSSMAGTSGKRAKNIQYF
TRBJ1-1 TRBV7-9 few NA TGTGCCAGCAGCTTGCCGGGCCACCCTGAAGCTTTCTTT CASSLPGHPEAFF
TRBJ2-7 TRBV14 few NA TGTGCCAGCAGCCAACACGACCTCTCCTACGAGCAGTACTTC CASSQHDLSYEQYF
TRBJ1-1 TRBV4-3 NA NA TGCGCCAGCAGCCAAGATCTCGCGAGCACTGAAGCTTTCTTT CASSQDLASTEAFF
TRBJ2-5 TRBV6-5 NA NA TGTGCCAGCCGATCCCCGCACGGAGGTGGAGAGACCCAGTACTTC CASRSPHGGGETQYF
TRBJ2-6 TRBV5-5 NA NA TGTGCCAGCAGTTTCACAGACTCTGGGGCCAACGTCCTGACTTTC CASSFTDSGANVLTF
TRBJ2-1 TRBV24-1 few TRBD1 TGTGCCACCAGCGGGACAGTGGGATCCAATGAGCAGTTCTTC CATSGTVGSNEQFF
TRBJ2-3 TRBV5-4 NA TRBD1 TGTGCCAGCAGCGGATCTGGACAGGGGGCCACAGATACGCAGTATTTT CASSGSGQGATDTQYF
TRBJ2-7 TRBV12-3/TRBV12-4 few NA TGTGCCAGCAGTTCCCCACAACAATCCCCCTGGGACGAGCAGTACTTC CASSSPQQSPWDEQYF
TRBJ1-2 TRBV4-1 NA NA TGCGCCAGCAGCCAAGATCAGGAAGGATGCTATGGCTACACCTTC CASSQDQEGCYGYTF
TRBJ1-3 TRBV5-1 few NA TGCGCCTCCACCTCTGGGACCGCTGGAAACACCATATATTTT CASTSGTAGNTIYF
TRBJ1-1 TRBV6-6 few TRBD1 TGTGCCAGCAGCGACAGGGTTCTCACTGAAGCTTTCTTT CASSDRVLTEAFF
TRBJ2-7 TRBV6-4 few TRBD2 TGTGCCAGCAGTGACGGGTCTAGCGGCACCTACGAGCAGTACTTC CASSDGSSGTYEQYF
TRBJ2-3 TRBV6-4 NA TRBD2 TGTGCCAGCAGTGACACCGGACTAGCGGGAGGCCCAGATACGCAGTATTTT CASSDTGLAGGPDTQYF
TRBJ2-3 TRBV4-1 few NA TGCGCCAGCAGCCAAGATGGGATAGTCTCCGATACGCAGTATTTT CASSQDGIVSDTQYF